This TCR beta chain was captured by sequencing in a study of T cell changes during pregnancy in multiple sclerosis. Sequencing was performed with immunoSEQ multiplex PCR; in TCRdb, only in-frame clones are kept and a portion is missing. The top ten hold approximately 0.97% of the sample, which has 75,000 to 95,000 clones, 80% to 95% seen once. The germline V gene encodes CDR1 SGDLS and CDR2 YYNGEE. Trimming pared 7 bases from V and 5 bases from J, leaving 24 bases between. This CDR3 is built from 16 residues. The chain joins TRBV9 to TRBJ2-5, with D possibly TRBD2 on 6 matching bases. The sequence came from a female donor with multiple sclerosis, enrolled in a pregnancy study. Sequencing used peripheral blood, obtained before pregnancy. For the CDR3, the DNA is TGTGCCAGCGGACGGGGGAAGGGGATTGGCGGGGAGACCCAGTACTTC. It translates to CASGRGKGIGGETQYF. The variable domain in full, completed from reference TRBV9 and TRBJ2-5, reads DSGVTQTPKHLITATGQRVTLRCSPRSGDLSVYWYQQSLDQGLQFLIQYYNGEERAKGNILERFSAQQFPDLHSELNLSSLELGDSALYFCASGRGKGIGGETQYFGPGTRLLVL.